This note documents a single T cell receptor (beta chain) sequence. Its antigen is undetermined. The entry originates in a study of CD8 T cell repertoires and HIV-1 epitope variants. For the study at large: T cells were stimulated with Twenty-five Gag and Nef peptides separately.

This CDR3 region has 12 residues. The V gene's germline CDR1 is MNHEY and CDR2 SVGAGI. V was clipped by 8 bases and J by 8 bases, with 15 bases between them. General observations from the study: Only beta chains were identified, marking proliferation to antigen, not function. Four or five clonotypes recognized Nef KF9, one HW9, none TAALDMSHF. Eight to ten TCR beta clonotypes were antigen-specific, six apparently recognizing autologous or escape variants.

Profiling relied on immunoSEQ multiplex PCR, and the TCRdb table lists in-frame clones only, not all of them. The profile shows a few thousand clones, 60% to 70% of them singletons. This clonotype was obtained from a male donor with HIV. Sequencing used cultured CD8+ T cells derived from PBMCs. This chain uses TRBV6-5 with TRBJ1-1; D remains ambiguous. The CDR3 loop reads CASLTFEGEAFF. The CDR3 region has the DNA TGTGCCAGCCTGACTTTCGAAGGGGAAGCTTTCTTT.